The source of this T cell receptor (beta chain) is a study of T-cell reconstitution after alpha-beta-depleted transplantation in children (dated by TCRdb to between 2015 and 2016). With regard to the full study: Using TCR repertoire profiling, the study followed T-cell immune reconstitution in a quantitative way in children after TCRalphabeta/CD19-depleted allogeneic hematopoietic cell transplantation.

V loses 3 bases of germline sequence and J loses 2 bases, and the interval between the two ends is 7 bases. From a lookup of the germline V gene, CDR1 and CDR2 are ENHRY and SYGVKD. The CDR3, from cysteine to phenylalanine, totals 13 residues. Only the CDR3 DNA is retained, 39 bases long and in frame from the first base. This clonotype has more than one count but fewer than ten. Its antigen remains unidentified. Base qualities are missing; no much larger clone stands one base away. Libraries came from PCR. The sample was run on an Illumina HiSeq 2500. TCR libraries were prepared with molecular barcoding, using unique molecular identifiers to normalize TCRbeta repertoire quantification. TCRdb itself trimmed the public reads at Q25 with fastp, ran MiXCR and retained productive beta chains. Each record represents a unique CDR3 protein, reported with the most common genes and DNA among its rows. For this sample the table gives about 610,000 distinct CDR3 sequences, of which over 9.5% were detected only once. About 4.2% of the sample comes from the top ten.

The material sequenced was PBMCs from the stem cell graft donor, taken from the stem cell graft. This chain is built from TRBV10-3 and TRBJ2-5; possibly the D gene is TRBD2, per 5 matching bases. The receptor was isolated from a human donor who donated a stem cell graft to a child with acute myeloid leukemia. The nucleotide sequence is TGTGCCATCAGTGAACAGCGGCAAGAGACCCAGTACTTC. The encoded protein is CAISEQRQETQYF.